The T cell receptor (beta chain) under discussion was sequenced for a study of T-cell reconstitution after alpha-beta-depleted transplantation in children. Study-wide findings and caveats: At the one-year point after transplant, T-cell counts and TCRbeta diversity were found to come mostly from T cells that had been newly produced. The high TCRbeta diversity at day 60 in some patients came from surviving recipient T cells and thymic progenitors. Expanded clones from the graft, numbering several hundred, reportedly supplied alpha-beta T cells about two months after transplant.

A remark on this clonotype: Its specificity is not known.

This CDR3 spans 11 amino acids. V lost 6 bases and J lost 7, with 10 bases in between. Per the germline V gene, CDR1 is SGHRS and CDR2 is YFSETQ. Using unique molecular identifiers, the investigators prepared the TCRbeta library. MiXCR, applied by TCRdb to the PCR reads, yields one record per CDR3 protein. The data show a few hundred thousand distinct CDR3 sequences, 27% seen once. The chain carries TRBV5-1 and TRBJ2-5; D is possibly TRBD2 (5 bases). The sample in question was PBMCs, obtained before TCRalphabeta/CD19-depleted stem cell transplant. The receptor was derived from a boy in the first two years of life with Wiskott-Aldrich syndrome, due to receive a stem cell transplant. The CDR3: CASTGKSTQYF. The DNA for the CDR3 is TGCGCCAGCACGGGAAAGTCGACCCAGTACTTC.